The entry below describes one TCR beta chain. These data belong to a study of blood T cell repertoires in COVID-19. Study context: Nucleic acid was either cDNA or gDNA, and it came from T cells, B-cell-depleted T cells, or PBMCs.

Method: immunoSEQ multiplex PCR; TCRdb's copy keeps in-frame clones and lacks some. The table lists under 150,000 clones, 75% to 85% of them singletons, with approximately 3.9% in the top ten. This CDR3 comprises 13 residues. Germline loops: CDR1 GTSNPN, CDR2 SVGIG (reference sequence). Trimming at V came to 8 bases and at J to 5 bases, leaving 9 bases not matched to a gene. This rearrangement joins TRBV30 to TRBJ1-1; TRBD1 agrees at 9 bases. Specimen: peripheral blood. This TCR was sampled from a woman of 80 years or more with acute or convalescent COVID-19. The CDR3 nucleotides read TGTGCCACAGACAGGGGGACGGTTACTGAAGCTTTCTTT. The encoded protein is CATDRGTVTEAFF.